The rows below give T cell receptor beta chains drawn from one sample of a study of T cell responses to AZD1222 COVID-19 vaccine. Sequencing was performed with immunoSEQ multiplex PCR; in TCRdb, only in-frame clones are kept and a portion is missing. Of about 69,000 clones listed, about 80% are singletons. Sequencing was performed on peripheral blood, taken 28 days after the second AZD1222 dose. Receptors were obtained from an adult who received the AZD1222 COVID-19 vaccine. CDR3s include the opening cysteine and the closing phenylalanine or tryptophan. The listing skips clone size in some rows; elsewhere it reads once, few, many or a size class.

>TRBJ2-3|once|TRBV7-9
CASSLGGASDTQYF
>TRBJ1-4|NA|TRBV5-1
CASSFSLTGDEKLFF
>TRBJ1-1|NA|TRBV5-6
CASSSVGQGVTNTEAFF
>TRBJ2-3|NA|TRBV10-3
CAISESVGTDTQYF
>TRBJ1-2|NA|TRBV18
CASSPFRAGGQEGYTF
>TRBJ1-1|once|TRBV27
CASSFFRNTEAFF
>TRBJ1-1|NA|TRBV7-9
CASSSLPNTEAFF
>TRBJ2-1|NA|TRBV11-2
CASSRRPGLYNEQFF
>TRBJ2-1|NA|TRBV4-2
CASSQDRPSGATTYNEQFF
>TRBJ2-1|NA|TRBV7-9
CASSRYAGGRTYNEQFF
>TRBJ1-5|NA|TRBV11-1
CASSLGDYQPQHF
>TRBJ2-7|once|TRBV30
CAWSVTYEQYF
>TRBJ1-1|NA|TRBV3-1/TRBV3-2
CASSHVVGGGLNTEAFF
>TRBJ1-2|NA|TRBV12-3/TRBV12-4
CASSIGVGYTF
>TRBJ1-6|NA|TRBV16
CASSQLPGPNSPLHF
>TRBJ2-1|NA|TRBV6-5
CASSLSRDEQFF
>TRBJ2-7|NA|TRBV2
CASSEGGGLEQYF
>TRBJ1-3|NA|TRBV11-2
CASSSYRGLSRNTIYF
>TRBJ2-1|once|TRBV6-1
CASSESPTGYNEQFF
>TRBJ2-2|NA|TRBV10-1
CASTGGGNTGELFF
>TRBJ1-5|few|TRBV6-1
CASSEVGGAGWQPQHF
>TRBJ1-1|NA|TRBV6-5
CASSLFSEATEAFF
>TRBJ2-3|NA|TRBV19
CASSGTGTGGADTQYF
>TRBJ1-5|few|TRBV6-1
CASSDLQAGTNQPQHF
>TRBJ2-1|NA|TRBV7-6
CASSPGTIGGNEQFF
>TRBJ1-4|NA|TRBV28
CASSFSGVNEKLFF
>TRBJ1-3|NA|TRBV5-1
CASSGGYSGNTIYF
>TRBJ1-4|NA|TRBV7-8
CASSLDSGTISSTNEKLFF
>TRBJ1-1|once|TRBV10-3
CATMLQGTGNTEAFF
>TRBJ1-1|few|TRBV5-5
CASSLDSATEAFF
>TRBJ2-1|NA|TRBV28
CASSSPSGGSYNEQFF
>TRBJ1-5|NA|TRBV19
CATRRSNQPQHF
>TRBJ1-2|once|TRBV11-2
CASSSQEHVGYTF
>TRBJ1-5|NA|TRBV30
CAWTNPGPLLNSNQPQHF
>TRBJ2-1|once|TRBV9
CASVAGLYNEQFF
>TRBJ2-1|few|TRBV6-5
CASSWTSGGHYNEQFF
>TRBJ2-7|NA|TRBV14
CASSQAGGGASEQYF
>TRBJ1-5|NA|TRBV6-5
CASRVQAYSNQPQHF
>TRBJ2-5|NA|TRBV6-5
CASKVGQGVMTQYF
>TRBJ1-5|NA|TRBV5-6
CASSLGSRVSNQPQHF
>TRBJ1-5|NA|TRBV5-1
CASSLEGANQPQHF
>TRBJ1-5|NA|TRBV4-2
CASSQGTRAFSPQHF
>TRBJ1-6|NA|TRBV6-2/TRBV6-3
CASSGRGQRYSPLHF
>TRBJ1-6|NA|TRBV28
CASSPTVANSPLHF